These T cell receptor beta chains were read from a single sample in a study of cytomegalovirus exposure and HLA in healthy donors. Libraries were prepared by immunoSEQ multiplex PCR; TCRdb keeps only in-frame clonotypes and omits some of them. Of over 150,000 clones in the sample, around 74% were seen once. The sample comprised PBMCs. Source of these receptors: a male donor in good health and CMV-seronegative. CDR3s include the opening cysteine and the closing phenylalanine or tryptophan. D genes are given only for firm matches. Some rows mark clone size as missing; the rest say once, few, many or name a class of expanded clone.

d_call,clone_size,j_call,v_call,cdr3_length,cdr3_nt,cdr3_aa
NA,NA,TRBJ1-2,TRBV7-9,15,TGTTCCAGCAGCGCGGGGTTCGGGGGGGCTAGAGGCTACACCTTC,CSSSAGFGGARGYTF
TRBD2,NA,TRBJ2-3,TRBV5-4,16,TGTGCCAGCAGGTCTCGGGCTAGCGGATTCACAGATACGCAGTATTTT,CASRSRASGFTDTQYF
NA,NA,TRBJ2-7,TRBV4-3,14,TGCGCCAGCAGCCCGGGGGACAGCTCCTACGAGCAGTACTTC,CASSPGDSSYEQYF
NA,NA,TRBJ1-5,TRBV27,15,TGTGCCAGCAGTTTTAACCGGGTGGGCAATCAGCCCCAGCATTTT,CASSFNRVGNQPQHF
TRBD2,NA,TRBJ2-1,TRBV5-1,16,TGCGCCAGCAGCGACGCTAGCGGGGGCTCCTACAATGAGCAGTTCTTC,CASSDASGGSYNEQFF
NA,NA,TRBJ1-3,TRBV6-6,15,TGTGCCAGCAACAAAGTAGCAGACTCTGGAAACACCATATATTTT,CASNKVADSGNTIYF
NA,NA,TRBJ2-3,TRBV13,14,TGTGCCAGCAGCTTAGGCCTAGGAACAGATACGCAGTATTTT,CASSLGLGTDTQYF
NA,few,TRBJ1-6,TRBV6-5,16,TGTGCCAGCAGTTACGCCCCCGGCTCCTATAATTCACCCCTCCACTTT,CASSYAPGSYNSPLHF
NA,NA,TRBJ2-5,TRBV19,14,TGTGCCAGTAGCCGAGCCCTAGACCAAGAGACCCAGTACTTC,CASSRALDQETQYF
NA,NA,TRBJ1-1,TRBV6-6,11,TGTGCCAGCAGTTACCCCTCTGAAGCTTTCTTT,CASSYPSEAFF
NA,NA,TRBJ1-5,TRBV2,13,TGTGCCAGCACTCTTACAGGATATCAGCCCCAGCATTTT,CASTLTGYQPQHF
NA,NA,TRBJ2-1,TRBV29-1,13,TGCAGCGTTGAAAGGGACTTCCTCGGTGAGCAGTTCTTC,CSVERDFLGEQFF
TRBD2,NA,TRBJ2-7,TRBV7-3,15,TGTGCCAGCAGCTTACTAGCGGGGAGCTCCTACGAGCAGTACTTC,CASSLLAGSSYEQYF
NA,NA,TRBJ2-3,TRBV4-1,16,TGCGCCAGCAGCCGACCCGGGTGGTCCTCCACAGATACGCAGTATTTT,CASSRPGWSSTDTQYF